The 29 T cell receptor beta chains presented below share a single source sample, sequenced in a study of PD-1 blockade in classical Hodgkin lymphoma (dated by TCRdb to 2018 to 2021). The meaning of the sample's time point label: cycle 1 day 1 (C1D1), immediately before nivolumab initiation. All trial patients had relapsed after autologous stem cell transplantation, with cohorts A, B and C differing in prior brentuximab vedotin exposure. Using a Miltenyi CD4+ T cell isolation kit, CD4+ T cells were purified from thawed PBMCs through magnetic negative selection. Receptors were amplified or captured by the immunoSEQ multiplex PCR assay. TCRdb mirrors the immuneACCESS table, restricted to in-frame sequences. Some clones are absent from its copies; in checked studies, under half trace to an unresolved V gene, and the reason for the others is unknown. This sample has some 17,000 clones in its table, and around 81% of those were observed once. Jointly, the top ten make up 1% of the sample.

Specimen: CD4+ T cells from blood, collected at baseline. All receptors derive from a human donor with classical Hodgkin lymphoma.

The chain has TRBV27 and TRBJ2-7; 11 nucleotides match TRBD2. Germline trimming cut 5 bases from V and 2 bases from J; bases unmatched to any gene: 8. The germline CDR1 and CDR2 sequences are MNHEY and SMNVEV (reference sequence). This CDR3 comprises 16 residues. CDR3 protein: CASSPGLAEITYEQYF. In DNA form, the CDR3 reads TGTGCCAGCAGTCCGGGACTAGCGGAAATTACCTACGAGCAGTACTTC.

The V gene is TRBV10-1, the J gene TRBJ1-2, with 7 bases that match TRBD1. The CDR3 is made up of 14 amino acids. Looked up from germline, CDR1 is WNHNN and CDR2 is SYGVQD (reference sequence). After removal of 2 bases from V and 4 bases from J, the junction contained 4 bases not matched to a gene. Here the CDR3 DNA reads TGCGCCAGCAGTGAGCCCGGGACAGTCTATGGCTACACCTTC. This gives the protein CASSEPGTVYGYTF.

V gene TRBV6-5 combines with J gene TRBJ1-5; D gene uncertain. Trimming took off 0 bases at V and 1 base at J, with 7 bases between the two ends. Germline V gene sequence: CDR1 MNHEY, CDR2 SVGAGI. The CDR3 sequence is 15 residues long. CDR3 DNA: TGTGCCAGCAGTTACTCGATGCTGAGCAATCAGCCCCAGCATTTT. Amino acid sequence: CASSYSMLSNQPQHF.

V usage is TRBV18 and J usage is TRBJ2-2; D is perhaps TRBD2 (7 bases). This CDR3 spans 16 amino acids. V lost 3 bases, J lost 4 bases, and 15 bases lay in between. CDR1 and CDR2 from the germline V gene are KGHSH and LQKENI. Here the CDR3 DNA reads TGTGCCAGCTCACCGAGGTCGGGGGGCTTCACCGGGGAGCTGTTTTTT. This codes for CASSPRSGGFTGELFF. Supplemented by reference TRBV18 and TRBJ2-2, the full variable domain reads NAGVMQNPRHLVRRRGQEARLRCSPMKGHSHVYWYRQLPEEGLKFMVYLQKENIIDESGMPKERFSAEFPKEGPSILRIQQVVRGDSAAYFCASSPRSGGFTGELFFGEGSRLTVL.

This chain connects TRBV7-9 to TRBJ1-5; D gene ambiguous. Germline CDR1 and CDR2: SEHNR and FQNEAQ (reference sequence). The V end was cut by 3 bases, the J end by 1 base, with 7 bases between. The CDR3 has 14 amino acids. The chain's CDR3 is CASSFEHSNQPQHF. DNA of the CDR3: TGTGCCAGCAGCTTCGAACACAGCAATCAGCCCCAGCATTTT. The whole variable domain, remainder taken from reference TRBV7-9 and TRBJ1-5, is DTGVSQNPRHKITKRGQNVTFRCDPISEHNRLYWYRQTLGQGPEFLTYFQNEAQLEKSRLLSDRFSAERPKGSFSTLEIQRTEQGDSAMYLCASSFEHSNQPQHFGDGTRLSIL.

There are a few counts of this clone. This chain links TRBV7-9 with TRBJ1-5; D perhaps matches TRBD1 (6 bases). V dropped 4 bases and J dropped 6 bases, with 10 bases sitting between them. The CDR3 length is 13 residues. Germline assignment: CDR1 SEHNR and CDR2 FQNEAQ (reference sequence). CDR3 in DNA: TGTGCCAGCAGCTACAGGGAAAGTCAGCCCCAGCATTTT. This codes for CASSYRESQPQHF. The variable domain in full, completed from reference TRBV7-9 and TRBJ1-5, reads DTGVSQNPRHKITKRGQNVTFRCDPISEHNRLYWYRQTLGQGPEFLTYFQNEAQLEKSRLLSDRFSAERPKGSFSTLEIQRTEQGDSAMYLCASSYRESQPQHFGDGTRLSIL.

In this sample, this clone turned up a few times. The gene calls are TRBV14 and TRBJ2-2; D gene uncertain. The V and J ends lost 3 bases and 5 bases respectively, with 7 bases between them. The CDR3 spans 13 residues. Germline-derived CDR1 and CDR2 are SGHDN and FVKESK. CDR3 coding DNA: TGTGCCAGCAGCCATATCCGAACCGGGGAGCTGTTTTTT. It yields the protein CASSHIRTGELFF.

The J gene is TRBJ1-3, the V gene TRBV10-3, with a tentative D call TRBD1 (6 bases). The V end was cut by 3 bases, the J end by 4 bases, with 16 bases between. The germline V gene has CDR1 ENHRY and CDR2 SYGVKD. This CDR3 is built from 16 residues. The CDR3 loop is CAISDTTGLRGNTIYF. The CDR3 coding sequence is TGTGCCATCAGTGATACAACAGGGTTAAGGGGAAACACCATATATTTT.

The chain links TRBV5-1 to TRBJ2-3; D unresolved. CDR3 length: 13 amino acids. CDR1 is SGHRS, CDR2 YFSETQ, per germline. Trimming cost V 4 bases and J 0 bases, with 6 bases left between them. The CDR3 sequence: CASSADSTDTQYF. CDR3 DNA sequence: TGCGCCAGCAGCGCCGACAGCACAGATACGCAGTATTTT.

In its sample, this clone was seen once. The chain uses TRBV2 and TRBJ1-1; 7 bases line up with TRBD1. Per the germline V gene, CDR1 is SNHLY and CDR2 is FYNNEI. The CDR3 contains 14 residues. Trimming took 6 bases from V and 4 from J; bases not matched to a gene: 8. The CDR3 protein is CASRQTGVRTEAFF. The CDR3 bases are TGTGCCAGCAGACAAACAGGGGTTCGCACTGAAGCTTTCTTT.

This clone was found once. The V call is TRBV4-1, the J call TRBJ2-3; D ambiguous. Germline V gives CDR1 MGHRA, CDR2 YSYEKL. Trimming cost V 4 bases and J 2 bases, with 19 bases left between them. The CDR3 loop spans 17 amino acids. CDR3 residues: CASSPLVGRLVTDTQYF. The CDR3 nucleotides are TGCGCCAGCAGCCCCCTGGTAGGCCGTTTAGTCACAGATACGCAGTATTTT.

The CDR3 spells CASSPKGGNGYTF. In DNA, the CDR3 is TGTGCCAGCAGCCCAAAAGGGGGCAATGGCTACACCTTC. The chain recombines TRBV7-8 with TRBJ1-2, with TRBD1 identical over 7 bases. The CDR3 totals 13 residues. V trimming: 5 bases; J trimming: 6 bases; junction bases outside the gene matches: 6. Germline loops: CDR1 SGHVS, CDR2 FQNEAQ.

This clone was recorded only once. The rearrangement uses TRBV7-2 and TRBJ1-1, with a tentative D call TRBD1 (5 bases). The CDR3 totals 18 residues. Trimming left V 4 bases short and J 0 bases short, with 21 bases between. Germline loops: CDR1 SGHTA, CDR2 FQGNSA. CDR3 loop: CASSSFGSQGSMNTEAFF. The CDR3 nucleotides are TGTGCCAGCAGCTCGTTTGGGAGCCAGGGTAGTATGAACACTGAAGCTTTCTTT.

The V gene is TRBV9, the J gene TRBJ2-2; no reliable D call. Germline values: CDR1 SGDLS, CDR2 YYNGEE. V gave up 0 bases and J gave up 0 bases, with 12 bases separating them. CDR3 size: 17 residues. The CDR3 sequence is CASSVEAYYTNTGELFF. CDR3 coding DNA: TGTGCCAGCAGCGTAGAGGCCTACTATACGAACACCGGGGAGCTGTTTTTT.

This sequence joins TRBV28 and TRBJ2-5; 10 nucleotides match TRBD2. Germline CDR1 reads MDHEN; CDR2 reads SYDVKM. The trim removed 3 bases at V and 5 bases at J, leaving 6 bases unmatched. The CDR3 has 15 amino acids. This CDR3 is CASSLLAGVPETQYF. CDR3 bases: TGTGCCAGCAGTTTGCTAGCGGGAGTACCCGAGACCCAGTACTTC. Using reference TRBV28 and TRBJ2-5 for the parts outside the CDR3, the full variable domain is DVKVTQSSRYLVKRTGEKVFLECVQDMDHENMFWYRQDPGLGLRLIYFSYDVKMKEKGDIPEGYSVSREKKERFSLILESASTNQTSMYLCASSLLAGVPETQYFGPGTRLLVL.

The chain uses TRBV4-3 and TRBJ1-1; possibly TRBD1 for D (5 bases). Germline CDR1 reads LGHNA; CDR2 reads YSLEER. The CDR3 consists of 13 residues. V was clipped by 4 bases and J by 8 bases, with 14 bases between them. CDR3 sequence: CASSPTGRTEAFF. The DNA for the CDR3 is TGCGCCAGCAGCCCCACCGGGCGGACAGAAGCTTTCTTT.

The chain combines TRBV25-1 with TRBJ2-2; a weak D match, TRBD2 (6 bases). V dropped 8 bases and J dropped 4 bases, with 11 bases sitting between them. This CDR3 has 13 residues. CDR1 and CDR2 (germline): MGHDK, SYGVNS. The CDR3 region is CASCLGGTGELFF. Here the CDR3 DNA reads TGTGCCAGCTGCTTGGGGGGCACCGGGGAGCTGTTTTTT.

This rearrangement joins TRBV18 to TRBJ2-7, with a weak D call TRBD1 (5 bases). The germline V gene has CDR1 KGHSH and CDR2 LQKENI. This CDR3 region has 15 residues. Trimming stripped 2 bases from V and 0 bases from J, with 11 bases between. The CDR3 DNA is TGTGCCAGCTCACCAGGTCCGCAGGGCTCCTACGAGCAGTACTTC. This sequence encodes CASSPGPQGSYEQYF.

This clone was counted only a few times. V gene TRBV5-6 combines with J gene TRBJ2-5, with a possible D match to TRBD1 (6 bases). The CDR3 is 13 amino acids. Trimming took 3 bases from V and 2 from J, leaving 8 bases between them. CDR1 is SGHDT, CDR2 YYEEEE, per germline. Here the CDR3 DNA reads TGTGCCAGCAGCTGGGACATACAAGAGACCCAGTACTTC. Protein sequence: CASSWDIQETQYF.

The chain joins TRBV7-8 to TRBJ2-7; tentatively, D is TRBD1 (6 bases). Looked up from germline, CDR1 is SGHVS and CDR2 is FQNEAQ. The CDR3 totals 14 residues. Trimming removed 4 bases from V and 2 bases from J, with 12 bases in between. Here the CDR3 DNA reads TGTGCCAGCAGCTCCAGGGGAATGACCTACGAGCAGTACTTC. Translated: CASSSRGMTYEQYF.

The genes are TRBV19 and TRBJ1-5; D gene uncertain. CDR3 size: 14 residues. Trimming removed 3 bases at V and 7 bases at J, with 13 bases between. The germline V gene has CDR1 LNHDA and CDR2 SQIVND (reference sequence). Here the CDR3 reads CASSILEDYQPQHF. CDR3 DNA sequence: TGTGCCAGTAGTATCCTGGAAGATTACCAGCCCCAGCATTTT.

This chain links TRBV4-2 with TRBJ2-1, with D uncertain. With 1 base removed from V and 5 bases from J, the gap between germline ends came to 18 bases. This CDR3 is built from 17 residues. Germline assignment: CDR1 LGHNA and CDR2 YNFKEQ. This CDR3 is CASSQGGWTGADNEQFF. The CDR3 DNA reads as TGTGCCAGCAGCCAAGGGGGATGGACGGGCGCGGACAATGAGCAGTTCTTC.

The gene calls are TRBV20-1 and TRBJ2-1, with unresolved D. The CDR3 runs 11 residues. CDR1 DFQATT and CDR2 SNEGSKA come from the germline V gene (reference sequence). V was clipped by 2 bases and J by 7 bases, with 6 bases between them. CDR3 sequence: CSARPWNEQFF. The DNA of the CDR3 is TGCAGTGCTAGACCGTGGAATGAGCAGTTCTTC.

The CDR3 region has the DNA TGTGCCAGCAGGTTTCTAGCGGGGATAGATACGCAGTATTTT. This codes for CASRFLAGIDTQYF. The chain joins TRBV27 to TRBJ2-3, with TRBD2 identical over 9 bases. J was trimmed by 5 bases and V by 6 bases; bases with no gene match: 6. Germline CDR1 MNHEY, CDR2 SMNVEV (reference sequence). The CDR3 length is 14 residues.

The V and J genes are TRBV2 and TRBJ2-2; D gene ambiguous. This CDR3 comprises 15 residues. CDR1 and CDR2 (germline): SNHLY, FYNNEI. Deletions cut 4 bases from V and 1 base from J, with 10 bases between. Here the CDR3 DNA reads TGTGCCAGCAGTGTAGACAACCTGAACACCGGGGAGCTGTTTTTT. Amino acids: CASSVDNLNTGELFF.

The CDR3 reads CASSLRQGFNTEAFF. The CDR3 DNA is TGTGCCAGCAGCTTGAGGCAGGGGTTTAACACTGAAGCTTTCTTT. The V and J genes are TRBV5-4 and TRBJ1-1, with a weak D call TRBD1 (6 bases). Trimming cost V 1 base and J 2 bases, with 12 bases left between them. This CDR3 is 15 amino acids long. The germline V gene encodes CDR1 SGHNT and CDR2 YYREEE (reference sequence).

The rearrangement joins TRBV30 to TRBJ2-7; 8 nucleotides line up with TRBD1. The CDR3 is 15 amino acids. The trim removed 4 bases at V and 2 bases at J, leaving 10 bases unmatched. Germline V lookup: CDR1 GTSNPN, CDR2 SVGIG (reference sequence). CDR3 nucleotide sequence: TGTGCCTGGAATGTGGGGACAGGCCTAACCTACGAGCAGTACTTC. This codes for CAWNVGTGLTYEQYF. Together with reference TRBV30 and TRBJ2-7, the CDR3 gives the full variable domain: SQTIHQWPATLVQPVGSPLSLECTVEGTSNPNLYWYRQAAGRGLQLLFYSVGIGQISSEVPQNLSASRPQDRQFILSSKKLLLSDSGFYLCAWNVGTGLTYEQYFGPGTRLTVT.

V usage is TRBV27 and J usage is TRBJ1-2; no definite D call. The CDR3 extends over 15 amino acids. V was clipped by 2 bases and J by 4 bases, with 14 bases between them. In germline, CDR1 is MNHEY, CDR2 SMNVEV (reference sequence). CDR3 region: CASSLVGPALYGYTF. The CDR3 DNA follows: TGTGCCAGCAGTTTAGTGGGCCCGGCGCTCTATGGCTACACCTTC.

This clone was seen a handful of times. V is TRBV6-5 and J is TRBJ2-7; possibly TRBD1 for D (6 bases). Trimming took 1 base from V and 2 from J, leaving 9 bases between them. The length of the CDR3 is 14 residues. Germline V lookup: CDR1 MNHEY, CDR2 SVGAGI. CDR3: CASSYWQGPYEQYF. CDR3 sequence (DNA): TGTGCCAGCAGTTACTGGCAGGGGCCCTACGAGCAGTACTTC.